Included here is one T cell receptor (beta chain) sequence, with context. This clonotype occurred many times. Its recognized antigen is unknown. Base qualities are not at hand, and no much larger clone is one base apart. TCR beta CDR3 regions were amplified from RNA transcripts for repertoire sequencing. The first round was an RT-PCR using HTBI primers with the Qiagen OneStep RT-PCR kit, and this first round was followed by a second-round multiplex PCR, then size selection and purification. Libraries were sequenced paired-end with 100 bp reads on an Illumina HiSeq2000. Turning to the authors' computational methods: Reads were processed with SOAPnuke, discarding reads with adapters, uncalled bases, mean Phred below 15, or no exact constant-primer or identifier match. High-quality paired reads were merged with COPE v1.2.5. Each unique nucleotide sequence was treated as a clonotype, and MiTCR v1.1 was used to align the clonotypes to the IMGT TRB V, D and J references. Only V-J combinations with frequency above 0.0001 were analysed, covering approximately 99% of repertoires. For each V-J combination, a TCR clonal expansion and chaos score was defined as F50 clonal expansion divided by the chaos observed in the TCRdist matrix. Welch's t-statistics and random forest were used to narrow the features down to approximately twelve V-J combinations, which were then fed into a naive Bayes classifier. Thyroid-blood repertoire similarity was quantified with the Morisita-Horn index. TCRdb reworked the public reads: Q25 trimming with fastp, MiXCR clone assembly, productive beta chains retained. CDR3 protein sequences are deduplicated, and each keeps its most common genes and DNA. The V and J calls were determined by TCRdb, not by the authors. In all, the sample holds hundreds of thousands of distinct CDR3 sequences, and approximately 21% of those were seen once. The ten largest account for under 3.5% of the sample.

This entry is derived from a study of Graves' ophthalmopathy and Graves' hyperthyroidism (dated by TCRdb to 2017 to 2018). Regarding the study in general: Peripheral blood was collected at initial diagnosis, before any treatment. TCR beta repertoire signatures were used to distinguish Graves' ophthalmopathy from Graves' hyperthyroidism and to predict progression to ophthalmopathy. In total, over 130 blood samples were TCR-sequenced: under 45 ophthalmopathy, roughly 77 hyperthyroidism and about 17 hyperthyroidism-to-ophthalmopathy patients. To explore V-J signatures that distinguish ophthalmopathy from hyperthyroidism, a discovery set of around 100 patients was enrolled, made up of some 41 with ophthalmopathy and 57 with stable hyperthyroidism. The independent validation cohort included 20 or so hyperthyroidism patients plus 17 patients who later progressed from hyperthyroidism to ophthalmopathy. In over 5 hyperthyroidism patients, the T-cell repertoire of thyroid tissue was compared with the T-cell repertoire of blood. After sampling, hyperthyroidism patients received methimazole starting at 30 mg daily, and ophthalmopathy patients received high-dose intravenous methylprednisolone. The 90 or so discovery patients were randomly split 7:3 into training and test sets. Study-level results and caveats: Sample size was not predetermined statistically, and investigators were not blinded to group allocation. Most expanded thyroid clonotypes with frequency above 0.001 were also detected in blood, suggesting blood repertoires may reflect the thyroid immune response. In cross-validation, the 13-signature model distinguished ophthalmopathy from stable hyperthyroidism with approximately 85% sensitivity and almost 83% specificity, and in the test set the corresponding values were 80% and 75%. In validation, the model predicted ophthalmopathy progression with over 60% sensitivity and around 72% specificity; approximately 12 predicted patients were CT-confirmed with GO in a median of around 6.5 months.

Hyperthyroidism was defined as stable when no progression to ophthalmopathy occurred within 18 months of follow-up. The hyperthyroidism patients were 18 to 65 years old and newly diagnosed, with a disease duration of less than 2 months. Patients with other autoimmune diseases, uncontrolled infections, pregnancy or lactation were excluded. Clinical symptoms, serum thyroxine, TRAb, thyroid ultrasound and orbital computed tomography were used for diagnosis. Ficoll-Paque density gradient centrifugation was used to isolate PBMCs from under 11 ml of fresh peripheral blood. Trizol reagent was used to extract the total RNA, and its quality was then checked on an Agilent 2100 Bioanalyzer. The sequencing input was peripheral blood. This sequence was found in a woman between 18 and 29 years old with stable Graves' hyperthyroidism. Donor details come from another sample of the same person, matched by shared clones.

This receptor carries the CDR3 CASSFAGPGTEAFF. The DNA is as follows: TGTGCCAGCAGTTTTGCCGGGCCGGGAACTGAAGCTTTCTTT. The sequence joins TRBV12-3 or TRBV12-4 to TRBJ1-1; the D gene is unclear. At the junction V is shortened by 3 bases and J by 5 bases, with 13 bases in between. Taken from cysteine to phenylalanine, the CDR3 has 14 residues. The CDR3 DNA has 42 bases and is translated from base 1.